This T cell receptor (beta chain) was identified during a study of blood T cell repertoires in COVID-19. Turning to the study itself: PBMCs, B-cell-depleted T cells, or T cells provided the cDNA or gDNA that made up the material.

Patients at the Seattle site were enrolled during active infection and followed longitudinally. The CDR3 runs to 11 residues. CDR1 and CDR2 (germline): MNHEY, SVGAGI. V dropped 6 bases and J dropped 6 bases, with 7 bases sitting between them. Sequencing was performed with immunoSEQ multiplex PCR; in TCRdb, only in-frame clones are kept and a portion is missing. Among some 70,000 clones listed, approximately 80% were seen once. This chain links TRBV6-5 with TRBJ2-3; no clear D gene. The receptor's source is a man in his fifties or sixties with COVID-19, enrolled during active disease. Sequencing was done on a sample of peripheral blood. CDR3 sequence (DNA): TGTGCCAGCAGACGTCGGGATACGCAGTATTTT. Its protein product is CASRRRDTQYF.